The clone carrying this T cell receptor (beta chain) has only one observation. The method was immunoSEQ multiplex PCR; TCRdb's version includes in-frame clones alone and lacks a portion of them. The sample holds around 200,000 clones, less than 90% seen once. V lost 3 bases and J lost 8, with 11 bases in between. CDR3 length: 13 amino acids. Looked up from germline, CDR1 is LGHNT and CDR2 is FRNRAP. This sample stems from a study of blood T cell repertoires in COVID-19. Study details: Some COVID-19 samples were acute and others convalescent; all came from the United States, Italy and Spain. T cells, B-cell-depleted T cells, or PBMCs supplied cDNA or gDNA.

The V gene is TRBV12-5, the J gene TRBJ1-5, with D possibly being TRBD1 (5 bases). The source of this sequence is a man in his 70s with active or convalescent COVID-19. What was sequenced was peripheral blood. Written as DNA, the CDR3 is TGTGCTAGTGGTTTTAGGGGTACTGAGCCCCAGCATTTT. This translates into CASGFRGTEPQHF.